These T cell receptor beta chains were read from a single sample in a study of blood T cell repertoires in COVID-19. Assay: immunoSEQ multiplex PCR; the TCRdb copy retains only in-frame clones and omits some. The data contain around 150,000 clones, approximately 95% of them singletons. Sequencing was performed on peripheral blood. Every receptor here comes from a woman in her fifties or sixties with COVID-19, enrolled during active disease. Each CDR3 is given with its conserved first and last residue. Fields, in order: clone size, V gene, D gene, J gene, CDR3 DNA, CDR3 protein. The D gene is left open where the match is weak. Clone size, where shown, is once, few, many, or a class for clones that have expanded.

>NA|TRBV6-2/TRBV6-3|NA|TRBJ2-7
TGTGCCAGCAGCTCCGGGATTCGGAACTACGAGCAGTACTTC
CASSSGIRNYEQYF
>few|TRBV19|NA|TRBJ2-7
TGTGCCAGTAGTACCACACGGCGGGCCGAGCAGTACTTC
CASSTTRRAEQYF
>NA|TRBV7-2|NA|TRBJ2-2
TGTGCCACCCGGGCAGGGGTAATATGGAGCACCGGGGAGCTGTTTTTT
CATRAGVIWSTGELFF
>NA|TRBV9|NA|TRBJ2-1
TGTGCCAGCACCGTCAGTCCGCAAAGCTCCTACAATGAGCAGTTCTTC
CASTVSPQSSYNEQFF
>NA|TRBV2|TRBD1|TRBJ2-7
TGTGCCAGCAGTAAGGACCACAGGGGGGCTAACGAGCAGTACTTC
CASSKDHRGANEQYF
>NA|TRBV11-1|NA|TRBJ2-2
TGTGCCAGCAGCCATAGACAGAACACCGGGGAGCTGTTTTTT
CASSHRQNTGELFF
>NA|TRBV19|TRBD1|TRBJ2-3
TGTGCCAGTAGTATAGGGGCACAGGGGGGAACAGATACGCAGTATTTT
CASSIGAQGGTDTQYF
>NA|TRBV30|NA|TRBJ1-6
TGTGCCTGGAACAGGGAGAATTCACCCCTCCACTTT
CAWNRENSPLHF
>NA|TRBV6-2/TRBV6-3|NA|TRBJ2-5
TGTGCCAGCAGTTTCTTAATTAAAGAGACCCAGTACTTC
CASSFLIKETQYF
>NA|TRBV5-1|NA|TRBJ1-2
TGCGCCAGCCGCATAAACAGGGCTGGGATAAACTATGGCTACACCTTC
CASRINRAGINYGYTF
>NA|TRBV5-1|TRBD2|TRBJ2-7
TGCGCCAGCAGCTTGGTTGGCGGGACTAGCGCCTACGAGCAGTACTTC
CASSLVGGTSAYEQYF
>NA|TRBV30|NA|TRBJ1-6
TGTGCCTGGAGTGGGGGGAGGGTTTCACCCCTCCACTTT
CAWSGGRVSPLHF
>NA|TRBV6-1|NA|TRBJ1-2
TGTGCCAGCAGTGAACGGGGTCCGACCAACTATGGCTACACCTTC
CASSERGPTNYGYTF
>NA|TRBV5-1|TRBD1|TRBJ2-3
TGCGCCAGCAGCCAGGGGGACAGGCGGGCGGGAGATACGCAGTATTTT
CASSQGDRRAGDTQYF
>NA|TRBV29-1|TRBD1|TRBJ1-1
TGCAGCGTTTGGCAGGGGGACGTGAACACTGAAGCTTTCTTT
CSVWQGDVNTEAFF
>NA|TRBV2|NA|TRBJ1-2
TGTGCCAGCAGTGAAGTTGGCAGGATCTATGGCTACACCTTC
CASSEVGRIYGYTF
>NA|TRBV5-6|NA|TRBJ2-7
TGTGCCAGCAGCTTGGATCCGACAGGGAGGCACGAGCAGTACTTC
CASSLDPTGRHEQYF
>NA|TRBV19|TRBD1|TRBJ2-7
TGTGCCAGTAGTAGGGACAGCGGATCCTACGAGCAGTACTTC
CASSRDSGSYEQYF
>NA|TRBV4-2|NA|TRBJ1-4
TGTGCCAGCAGCCAGAGTAGTAGAGGTGAAAAACTGTTTTTT
CASSQSSRGEKLFF
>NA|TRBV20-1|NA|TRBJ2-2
TGCAGTGCTAGTAGCGGCAGGGGCACCGGGGAGCTGTTTTTT
CSASSGRGTGELFF
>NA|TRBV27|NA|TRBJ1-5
TGTGCCAGCAGTTTAAAGGGGAATCAGCCCCAGCATTTT
CASSLKGNQPQHF
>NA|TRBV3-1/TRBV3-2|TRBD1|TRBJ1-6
TGTGCCAGCAGTCCCCAGGGGGCTAATTCACCCCTCCACTTT
CASSPQGANSPLHF
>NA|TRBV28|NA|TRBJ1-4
TGTGCCAGCAGTTTGGTCGGGGAAAAACTGTTTTTT
CASSLVGEKLFF
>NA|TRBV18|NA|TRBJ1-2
TGTGCCAGCTCACCGAAGACCGGGAAGAACTATGGCTACACCTTC
CASSPKTGKNYGYTF